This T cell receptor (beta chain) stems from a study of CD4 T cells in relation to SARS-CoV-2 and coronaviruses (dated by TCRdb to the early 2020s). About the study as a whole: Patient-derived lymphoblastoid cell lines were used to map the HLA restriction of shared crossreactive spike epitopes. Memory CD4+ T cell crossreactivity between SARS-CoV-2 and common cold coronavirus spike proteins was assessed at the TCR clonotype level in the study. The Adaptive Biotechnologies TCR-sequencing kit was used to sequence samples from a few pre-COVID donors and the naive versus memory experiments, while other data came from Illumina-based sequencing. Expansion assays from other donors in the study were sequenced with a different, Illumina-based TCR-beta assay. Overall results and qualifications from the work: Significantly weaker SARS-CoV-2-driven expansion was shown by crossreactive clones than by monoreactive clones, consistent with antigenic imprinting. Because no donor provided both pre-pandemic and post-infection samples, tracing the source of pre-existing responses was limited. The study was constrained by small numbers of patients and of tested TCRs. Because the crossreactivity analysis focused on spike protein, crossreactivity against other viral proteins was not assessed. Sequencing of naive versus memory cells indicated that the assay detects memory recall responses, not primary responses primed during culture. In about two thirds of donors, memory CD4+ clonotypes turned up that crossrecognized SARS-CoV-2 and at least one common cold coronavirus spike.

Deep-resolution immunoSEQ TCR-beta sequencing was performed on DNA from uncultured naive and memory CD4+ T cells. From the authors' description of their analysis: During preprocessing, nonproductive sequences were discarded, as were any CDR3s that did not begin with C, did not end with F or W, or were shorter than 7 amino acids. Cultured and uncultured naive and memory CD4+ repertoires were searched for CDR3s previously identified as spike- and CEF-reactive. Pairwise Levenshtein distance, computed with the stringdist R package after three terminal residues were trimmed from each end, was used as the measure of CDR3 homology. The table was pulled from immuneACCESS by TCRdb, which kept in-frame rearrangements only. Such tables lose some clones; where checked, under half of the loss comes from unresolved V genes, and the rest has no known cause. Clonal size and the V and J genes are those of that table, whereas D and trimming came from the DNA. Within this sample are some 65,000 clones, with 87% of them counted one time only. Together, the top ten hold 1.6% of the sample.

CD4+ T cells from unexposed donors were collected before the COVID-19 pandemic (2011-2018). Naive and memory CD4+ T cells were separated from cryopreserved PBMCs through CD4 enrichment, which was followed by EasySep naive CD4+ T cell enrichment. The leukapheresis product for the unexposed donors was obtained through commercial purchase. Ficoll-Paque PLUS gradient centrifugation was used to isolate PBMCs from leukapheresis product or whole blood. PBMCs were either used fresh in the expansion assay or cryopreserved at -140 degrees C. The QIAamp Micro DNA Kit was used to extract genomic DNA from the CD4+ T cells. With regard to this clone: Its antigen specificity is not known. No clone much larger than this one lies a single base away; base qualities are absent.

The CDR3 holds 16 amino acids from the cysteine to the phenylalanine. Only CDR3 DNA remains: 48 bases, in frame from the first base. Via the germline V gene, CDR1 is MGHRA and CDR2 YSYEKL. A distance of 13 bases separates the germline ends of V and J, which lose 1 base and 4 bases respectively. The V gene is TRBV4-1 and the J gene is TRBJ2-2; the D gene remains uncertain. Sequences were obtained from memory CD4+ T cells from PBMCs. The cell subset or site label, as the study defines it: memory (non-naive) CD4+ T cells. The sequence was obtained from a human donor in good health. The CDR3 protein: CASSQVDLIVTGELFF. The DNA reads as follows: TGCGCCAGCAGCCAAGTTGATTTGATTGTCACCGGGGAGCTGTTTTTT.